The 9 T cell receptor beta chains presented below share a single source sample, sequenced in a study of PD-1 blockade in classical Hodgkin lymphoma. Profiling relied on immunoSEQ multiplex PCR, and the TCRdb table lists in-frame clones only, not all of them. The sample contains about 23,000 clones, around 64% of which appear only once. There was relapse after autologous stem cell transplantation in every patient, and there was variation in brentuximab vedotin exposure. Sequenced material: peripheral blood mononuclear cells (PBMCs), taken at baseline. Receptor source: a human donor with classical Hodgkin lymphoma.

The chain recombines TRBV4-3 with TRBJ1-6; D unclear. Germline V gene sequence: CDR1 LGHNA, CDR2 YSLEER. With 0 bases removed from V and 10 bases from J, the gap between germline ends came to 13 bases. CDR3 length equals 15 residues. CDR3 sequence (DNA): TGCGCCAGCAGCCAAGAGGGGTTAGTCGGCTCACCCCTCCACTTT. It is translated as CASSQEGLVGSPLHF.

The chain employs TRBV5-6 and TRBJ2-7; the D is unclear. The germline gives CDR1 SGHDT, CDR2 YYEEEE. V shed 0 bases and J shed 2 bases, with 6 bases lying between them. The CDR3 covers 13 residues. CDR3 in DNA: TGTGCCAGCAGCTTGGAAGATGCCTACGAGCAGTACTTC. Amino acid sequence: CASSLEDAYEQYF.

The chain joins TRBV28 to TRBJ1-2, with D hard to call. The V end lost 2 bases, the J end lost 2 bases, and 12 bases lay between the germline ends. CDR1 is MDHEN, CDR2 SYDVKM, per germline. The CDR3 length is 15 residues. CDR3 coding DNA: TGTGCCAGCAGTTTACCCTTGGGCGGGAACTATGGCTACACCTTC. It specifies CASSLPLGGNYGYTF.

The table lists this clone with a few counts. V is TRBV28 and J is TRBJ2-1; no clear D. In germline, CDR1 is MDHEN, CDR2 SYDVKM. This CDR3 spans 13 amino acids. Trimming removed 3 bases from V and 4 bases from J, with 7 bases in between. The CDR3 DNA reads as TGTGCCAGCAGTTTCAAGAGATACAATGAGCAGTTCTTC. This sequence encodes CASSFKRYNEQFF.

This clone has just a few counts. The CDR3 DNA reads as TGTGCCAGTAGTATATCCAGGCAAATTAGCAATCAGCCCCAGCATTTT. Amino acids: CASSISRQISNQPQHF. The chain couples TRBV19 to TRBJ1-5; D gene ambiguous. V was clipped by 2 bases and J by 0 bases, with 11 bases between them. Germline CDR1 and CDR2: LNHDA and SQIVND (reference sequence). The CDR3 is 16 amino acids.

The chain employs TRBV6-1 and TRBJ2-1, with 7 positions matching TRBD1. The germline gives CDR1 MNHNS, CDR2 SASEGT. CDR3 length: 14 residues. The ends lost 1 base at V and 8 bases at J; junction bases unmatched: 5. The CDR3 loop is CASSEVDRSHEQFF. Here the CDR3 DNA reads TGTGCCAGCAGTGAAGTGGACAGGTCCCATGAGCAGTTCTTC.

The chain is built from TRBV18 and TRBJ1-2; possibly TRBD1 for D (5 bases). CDR1 and CDR2 from the germline V gene are KGHSH and LQKENI. The CDR3 spans 16 residues. The germline V and J ends were trimmed by 4 bases and 4 bases, with 19 bases remaining between them. The CDR3 protein is CASSLTSDSPIYGYTF. Written as DNA, the CDR3 is TGTGCCAGCTCACTTACTTCTGACAGCCCAATCTATGGCTACACCTTC.

Sample share makes this clone medium-sized (0.01 to 0.1%). J is TRBJ1-1 and V is TRBV4-1, with D uncertain. V gave up 4 bases and J gave up 11 bases, with 26 bases separating them. CDR1 is MGHRA, CDR2 YSYEKL, per germline. The CDR3 is 16 amino acids. CDR3 DNA: TGCGCCAGCAGCCGGGCCAGTTTGGGTCCATACACGGAGGCTTTCTTT. As protein: CASSRASLGPYTEAFF.

The chain links TRBV4-2 to TRBJ2-7, with a possible D match to TRBD2 (5 bases). The CDR3 sequence is 14 residues long. Trimming removed 4 bases at V and 2 bases at J, with 12 bases between. The V gene's germline CDR1 is LGHNA and CDR2 YNFKEQ. The CDR3 region has the DNA TGTGCCAGCAGCCCTTTCGTGGGAGCCTACGAGCAGTACTTC. Translating it yields CASSPFVGAYEQYF.